A single T cell receptor beta chain is shown here with its context. Its antigen is not known. Following RNA extraction, reverse transcription yielded cDNA that acted as the sequencing template. Here immunoSEQ multiplex PCR was the method, and the copy in TCRdb shows in-frame clones only, minus some. The data hold 55,000 to 75,000 clones, with about half observed a single time. CDR3 length: 14 amino acids. Trimming shortened V by 5 bases and J by 6 bases, and 14 bases separated the two germline ends. Germline CDR1 reads KGHSY; CDR2 reads FQNENV. This entry belongs to a study of CD8+ T cells in alopecia areata. Study-wide context: Dosing spanned 6 to 18 months on tofacitinib, then 6 months off drug.

Study findings and constraints: It was lesional scalp, especially alopecia totalis/universalis, that showed higher clonality than normal scalp.

This TCR derives from a human donor with alopecia areata. The chain uses TRBV16 and TRBJ1-5; D is unclear. Material: CD8+ T cells sorted from blood, obtained at week 0. CDR3 sequence (DNA): TGTGCCAGCAGCTCCTTGGGTTTAGGTCAGCCCCAGCATTTT. This gives the protein CASSSLGLGQPQHF. The whole variable domain, remainder taken from reference TRBV16 and TRBJ1-5, is GEEVAQTPKHLVRGEGQKAKLYCAPIKGHSYVFWYQQVLKNEFKFLISFQNENVFDETGMPKERFSAKCLPNSPCSLEIQATKLEDSAVYFCASSSLGLGQPQHFGDGTRLSIL.